Shown below are 2 T cell receptor beta chains from a single sample sequenced in a study of CD8+CD57+ T cells in acquired aplastic anemia. Flow cytometry had shown expanded CD8+CD57+ cells in the patients chosen for sequencing. The use of genomic DNA as template underpinned the TCR beta VDJ and CDR3 profiling. Each CDR3 protein gets one entry after TCRdb re-called the reads with MiXCR. The sample contains a few hundred thousand distinct CDR3 sequences, roughly 80% of which appear only once. The sample taken for sequencing was sorted CD4+, CD8+, or CD8+CD57+ T cells (not recorded which) from PBMCs. Receptors originate from a human donor with aplastic anemia.

This chain joins TRBV5-8 and TRBJ1-4; D remains ambiguous. Between the trimmed V and J ends, which lost 2 bases and 4 bases, there was a span of 18 bases. Germline assignment: CDR1 SGHTS and CDR2 YDEGEE. CDR3 size: 17 residues. The chain's CDR3 is CASSLVSGEQINEKLFF. The CDR3 DNA reads as TGTGCCAGCAGCTTAGTTTCAGGAGAACAAATTAATGAAAAACTGTTTTTT.

V and J are TRBV7-6 and TRBJ1-1; possible D gene TRBD1, 5 bases. Germline V lookup: CDR1 SGHVS, CDR2 FNYEAQ. The CDR3 is 15 residues long. V was trimmed by 0 bases and J by 10 bases, leaving 18 bases between them. The CDR3 region is CASSLAPLGANTAFF. CDR3 bases: TGTGCCAGCAGCTTAGCGCCGCTAGGGGCTAATACAGCTTTCTTT.